This record concerns one T cell receptor beta chain sequence. Its antigen is as yet unknown. The data belong to a study of shared clonotypes between healthy human individuals. For the study at large: Three plates were used per donor for CD4 naive, three for CD4 memory, two for CD8 naive and one for CD8 memory.

CDR3 length equals 15 residues. V shed 4 bases and J 5 bases; nucleotides not matched to a gene: 6. Germline CDR1 is SGHVS and CDR2 is FQNEAQ. On sorted subsets, replicate PCRs used 200 to 250 ng DNA, or 30,000 or so T cell genomes. Clones were sequenced by immunoSEQ multiplex PCR, and TCRdb holds only the in-frame ones, with some missing. The sample holds more than 1 million clones, roughly 74% seen once. Study-wide findings and caveats: Few donors limited the genetic and exposure-history diversity represented. Across a handful of donors, naive CD4 shared around 5.4%, naive CD8 under 4%, memory CD4 about 2.4%, memory CD8 under 0.5%.

Sequences were obtained from memory CD4+ T cells from PBMCs. Subset: CD45RA-negative fraction. The chain is built from TRBV7-8 and TRBJ1-5, with 9 bases fitting TRBD1. The sequence was obtained from a man younger than 35 in good health. Some clones in this sample may be carry-over from other donors' samples. CDR3 amino acids: CASSSGGQGDQPQHF. The CDR3 DNA follows: TGTGCCAGCAGCTCAGGGGGACAGGGCGATCAGCCCCAGCATTTT.